The next 21 T cell receptor beta chains were all read from a single sample in a study of T-cell memory formation after mild COVID-19. TCRdb fed the 5' RACE reads into MiXCR, producing one record per CDR3 protein. The top ten clones hold 23% of a sample with 190,000 or so distinct CDR3 sequences, roughly a fifth of them seen once. The sequenced sample consisted of PBMCs or a T cell subset sorted from them (not recorded which). Receptor source: an adult woman who had mild COVID-19 (a few samples of this study predate the infection). Cell type and time point are not known.

This clonotype showed up just a few times. The V and J genes are TRBV27 and TRBJ1-6, with TRBD1 matching 8 bases. The CDR3 length is 16 residues. CDR1 and CDR2 from the germline V gene are MNHEY and SMNVEV (reference sequence). V was clipped by 6 bases and J by 5 bases; unmatched bases: 9. The CDR3 sequence is CASSAYEQGDNSPLHF. Written as DNA, the CDR3 is TGTGCCAGCAGCGCTTACGAACAGGGGGATAATTCACCCCTCCACTTT.

This clonotype was seen ten or more times. J is TRBJ2-3 and V is TRBV27; 13 bases map to TRBD2. Per the germline V gene, CDR1 is MNHEY and CDR2 is SMNVEV (reference sequence). This CDR3 region has 17 residues. After removal of 6 bases from V and 4 bases from J, the junction contained 10 bases not matched to a gene. For the CDR3, the DNA is TGTGCCAGCAGCCGGACTAGCGGGAGTTTATTTCCAGATACGCAGTATTTT. Residues: CASSRTSGSLFPDTQYF.

The V and J genes are TRBV6-5 and TRBJ1-3; 10 bases align to TRBD1. V trimming: 0 bases; J trimming: 0 bases; junction bases outside the gene matches: 5. The germline V gene has CDR1 MNHEY and CDR2 SVGAGI. The CDR3 has 18 residues. The CDR3 DNA sequence: TGTGCCAGCAGTTACTCGTTTAGACAGGGGGCCTCTGGAAACACCATATATTTT. It translates to CASSYSFRQGASGNTIYF.

This clonotype has more than one count but fewer than ten. The rearrangement links TRBV7-9 to TRBJ1-1; TRBD1 might be the D (5 bases). The CDR3 contains 15 residues. Trimming pared 4 bases from V and 6 bases from J, leaving 18 bases between. Germline CDR1 reads SEHNR; CDR2 reads FQNEAQ (reference sequence). The CDR3 is CASSSSVGVLAEAFF. CDR3 nucleotides: TGTGCCAGCAGCTCCTCGGTGGGGGTTCTCGCTGAAGCTTTCTTT.

This clonotype was seen a few times. This chain connects TRBV7-9 to TRBJ2-1; no reliable D call. V dropped 7 bases and J dropped 12 bases, with 13 bases sitting between them. Germline-derived CDR1 and CDR2 are SEHNR and FQNEAQ (reference sequence). This CDR3 is built from 11 residues. CDR3 region: CASTRVKGQFF. In DNA, the CDR3 is TGTGCCAGCACCCGGGTTAAAGGGCAGTTCTTC.

This clonotype was picked up a small number of times. This chain connects TRBV4-1 to TRBJ2-7, with 9 nucleotides matching TRBD2. Trimming removed 0 bases from V and 0 bases from J; junction bases left unmatched: 12. This CDR3 has 19 residues. CDR1 and CDR2 from the germline V gene are MGHRA and YSYEKL. CDR3 nucleotides: TGCGCCAGCAGCCAAGAAGGCTATCTGGCGGGGGGGAGCTCCTACGAGCAGTACTTC. Its translation: CASSQEGYLAGGSSYEQYF.

This chain joins TRBV29-1 and TRBJ1-1, with 7 bases aligning to TRBD1. With 7 bases clipped from V and 0 bases from J, the junction kept 5 bases outside the gene matches. Germline V gives CDR1 SQVTM, CDR2 ANQGSEA. The CDR3 extends over 13 amino acids. CDR3 protein: CSDTGEMNTEAFF. DNA of the CDR3: TGCAGCGATACAGGGGAAATGAACACTGAAGCTTTCTTT.

CDR3 sequence (DNA): TGTGCCAGCAGAACAGGATTAGTTACAGATACGCAGTATTTT. Translating gives CASRTGLVTDTQYF. The chain couples TRBV6-5 to TRBJ2-3; D may be TRBD1 (5 bases). The CDR3 covers 14 residues. Trimming removed 6 bases at V and 3 bases at J, with 13 bases between. CDR1 is MNHEY and CDR2 is SVGAGI in the germline V gene.

In its sample, this clonotype was seen a few times. The chain uses TRBV5-4 and TRBJ2-3; 10 bases agree with TRBD2. The CDR3 sequence is 15 residues long. Germline V gene sequence: CDR1 SGHNT, CDR2 YYREEE (reference sequence). V shed 4 bases, J shed 3 bases, and the junction held 5 bases outside the gene matches. In DNA, the CDR3 is TGTGCCAGCAGCGCCCGGACTAGCGGAACAGATACGCAGTATTTT. It codes for CASSARTSGTDTQYF.

This clonotype occurred a few times. The chain is built from TRBV7-2 and TRBJ1-2; TRBD1 aligns across 9 bases. The CDR3 spans 13 residues. Trimming removed 5 bases from V and 5 bases from J; junction bases left unmatched: 3. Germline V gene data show CDR1 as SGHTA and CDR2 as FQGNSA. In nucleotides, the CDR3 is TGTGCCAGCAGCCCACAGGGGGCGTATGGCTACACCTTC. It yields the protein CASSPQGAYGYTF.

This clonotype has only a few counts. This chain uses TRBV6-4 with TRBJ2-3; no firm D call. Trimming pared 0 bases from V and 3 bases from J, leaving 13 bases between. Germline CDR1 reads MRHNA; CDR2 reads SNTAGT. The CDR3 has 16 residues. CDR3 residues: CASSDSGYSMTDTQYF. The CDR3 bases are TGTGCCAGCAGTGACTCAGGCTACAGTATGACAGATACGCAGTATTTT.

This chain joins TRBV7-9 and TRBJ2-1; 7 bases agree with TRBD1. Germline CDR1 and CDR2: SEHNR and FQNEAQ (reference sequence). The CDR3 is 18 amino acids. The ends lost 1 base at V and 1 base at J; junction bases unmatched: 10. In DNA form, the CDR3 reads TGTGCCAGCAGCTTAGAGGGTCTCATGGGACAGTCCTACAATGAGCAGTTCTTC. Translated, it gives CASSLEGLMGQSYNEQFF.

V is TRBV19 and J is TRBJ2-3; 7 bases fit TRBD2. Germline V gene data show CDR1 as LNHDA and CDR2 as SQIVND (reference sequence). Unmatched junction bases numbered 12, after V lost 3 bases and J lost 0 bases. This CDR3 has 18 residues. The CDR3: CASSISVPERDSTDTQYF. The CDR3 DNA sequence: TGTGCCAGTAGTATTAGCGTTCCAGAGCGGGACAGCACAGATACGCAGTATTTT. The full variable domain, in which reference TRBV19 and TRBJ2-3 provide the parts outside the CDR3, is DGGITQSPKYLFRKEGQNVTLSCEQNLNHDAMYWYRQDPGQGLRLIYYSQIVNDFQKGDIAEGYSVSREKKESFPLTVTSAQKNPTAFYLCASSISVPERDSTDTQYFGPGTRLTVL.

The genes are TRBV6-2 or TRBV6-3 and TRBJ2-7; TRBD1 might be the D (5 bases). The V gene's germline CDR1 is MNHEY and CDR2 SVGEGT. This CDR3 comprises 13 residues. The V and J ends lost 2 bases and 3 bases respectively, with 8 bases between them. The CDR3 DNA reads TGTGCCAGCAGTTACGGGGCAGTCTACGAGCAGTACTTC. Translating it yields CASSYGAVYEQYF.

Here the CDR3 reads CASSAFVGTAQHF. CDR3 sequence (DNA): TGTGCCAGCAGTGCCTTTGTAGGTACAGCCCAGCATTTT. This chain joins TRBV27 and TRBJ1-5, with D uncertain. The length of the CDR3 is 13 residues. With 5 bases removed from V and 11 bases from J, the gap between germline ends came to 16 bases. CDR1 and CDR2 from the germline V gene are MNHEY and SMNVEV (reference sequence).

This clonotype was seen a handful of times. The genes are TRBV29-1 and TRBJ2-7, with unresolved D. The CDR3 loop spans 15 amino acids. The V gene lost 1 base and the J gene lost 1 base, with 14 bases spanning the gap. Germline V lookup: CDR1 SQVTM, CDR2 ANQGSEA. CDR3 DNA sequence: TGCAGCGTTGAAGTCGGTTTGCCCTTGTCCTACGAGCAGTACTTC. This translates into CSVEVGLPLSYEQYF.

This sequence joins TRBV4-1 and TRBJ2-7; D is unresolved. V lost 1 base, J lost 5 bases, and 9 bases lay in between. The CDR3 runs to 13 residues. CDR1 is MGHRA and CDR2 is YSYEKL in the germline V gene. This chain's CDR3 is CASSQVVGNEQYF. CDR3 bases: TGCGCCAGCAGCCAAGTGGTGGGCAACGAGCAGTACTTC.

The rearrangement joins TRBV7-3 to TRBJ2-3; 7 bases fit TRBD2. The CDR3 has 13 residues. Germline trimming cut 7 bases from V and 6 bases from J; bases unmatched to any gene: 7. Germline CDR1 and CDR2: SGHTA and FQGTGA. Here the CDR3 reads CASTWGGTDTQYF. The CDR3 nucleotides read TGTGCCAGCACCTGGGGGGGGACGGATACGCAGTATTTT. The complete variable domain, with remaining parts taken from reference TRBV7-3 and TRBJ2-3, reads GAGVSQTPSNKVTEKGKYVELRCDPISGHTALYWYRQSLGQGPEFLIYFQGTGAADDSGLPNDRFFAVRPEGSVSTLKIQRTERGDSAVYLCASTWGGTDTQYFGPGTRLTVL.

This chain joins TRBV20-1 and TRBJ2-3; tentative D call: TRBD2 (5 bases). The length of the CDR3 is 17 residues. In germline, CDR1 is DFQATT, CDR2 SNEGSKA (reference sequence). CDR3: CTGSGGSVVPSTDTQYF. For the CDR3, the DNA is TGCACCGGTAGTGGAGGTAGCGTGGTGCCCTCCACAGATACGCAGTATTTT.

This chain uses TRBV7-6 with TRBJ2-3; D remains unclear. This CDR3 has 12 residues. V was pared by 3 bases and J by 4 bases, with 5 bases between. Germline CDR1 is SGHVS and CDR2 is FNYEAQ. DNA of the CDR3: TGTGCCAGCAGCTTTTGGGCAGATACGCAGTATTTT. Its protein product is CASSFWADTQYF.

This clonotype was seen repeatedly, ten times or more. The V and J genes are TRBV5-1 and TRBJ2-3; TRBD1 agrees at 9 bases. V lost 0 bases to trimming and J lost 3 bases; unmatched junction nucleotides: 2. Germline assignment: CDR1 SGHRS and CDR2 YFSETQ. This CDR3 is 15 amino acids long. The CDR3 sequence is CASSLGGQGTDTQYF. DNA of the CDR3: TGCGCCAGCAGCTTGGGGGGACAGGGTACAGATACGCAGTATTTT. The full variable domain, in which reference TRBV5-1 and TRBJ2-3 provide the parts outside the CDR3, is KAGVTQTPRYLIKTRGQQVTLSCSPISGHRSVSWYQQTPGQGLQFLFEYFSETQRNKGNFPGRFSGRQFSNSRSEMNVSTLELGDSALYLCASSLGGQGTDTQYFGPGTRLTVL.